Each of the 11 T cell receptor beta chains below was sequenced from the same sample in a study of OX40 agonist ivuxolimab in advanced cancers. Clones were sequenced by immunoSEQ multiplex PCR, and TCRdb holds only the in-frame ones, with some missing. The sample holds roughly 40,000 clones, approximately 78% seen once. The material was CD4+ or CD8+ T cells sorted from blood, obtained in a trial of the OX40 agonist ivuxolimab. Receptor source: an adult with an advanced solid tumor such as melanoma, head and neck, liver or kidney cancer.

The chain carries TRBV10-3 and TRBJ1-6; D unresolved. The ends were cut back, 3 bases at V and 7 bases at J, with 7 bases in the middle. The CDR3 consists of 13 residues. Germline V gene lookup returns CDR1 ENHRY and CDR2 SYGVKD. The CDR3 region is CAISDVLNSPLHF. The CDR3 nucleotides read TGTGCCATCAGTGATGTCTTAAATTCACCCCTCCACTTT.

This chain joins TRBV7-2 and TRBJ2-3; 9 nucleotides match TRBD2. The CDR3 totals 12 residues. V shed 5 bases, J shed 9 bases, and the junction held 3 bases outside the gene matches. Germline lookup yields CDR1 SGHTA and CDR2 FQGNSA. The CDR3 DNA reads TGTGCCAGCAGCGCCGGGACTAGCACGCAGTATTTT. Its protein is CASSAGTSTQYF.

This chain connects TRBV5-1 to TRBJ2-3; D not certain. CDR3 length: 11 residues. The germline gives CDR1 SGHRS, CDR2 YFSETQ. Trimming took 1 base from V and 6 from J, leaving 3 bases between them. The CDR3 region has the DNA TGCGCCAGCAGCTTGTTGGATACGCAGTATTTT. This translates into CASSLLDTQYF.

This clone was counted a few times. The chain joins TRBV5-1 to TRBJ2-5; no definite D call. Germline CDR1 SGHRS, CDR2 YFSETQ. This CDR3 comprises 14 residues. Trimming pared 4 bases from V and 1 base from J, leaving 11 bases between. CDR3 nucleotides: TGCGCCAGCAGCGACCAACCTGGCCAAGAGACCCAGTACTTC. Encoded protein: CASSDQPGQETQYF. Based on the CDR3 plus reference TRBV5-1 and TRBJ2-5, the full variable domain is KAGVTQTPRYLIKTRGQQVTLSCSPISGHRSVSWYQQTPGQGLQFLFEYFSETQRNKGNFPGRFSGRQFSNSRSEMNVSTLELGDSALYLCASSDQPGQETQYFGPGTRLLVL.

V is TRBV5-4 and J is TRBJ1-2; D possibly corresponds to TRBD1 (5 bases). The CDR3 spans 13 residues. The germline CDR1 and CDR2 sequences are SGHNT and YYREEE (reference sequence). The V gene lost 0 bases and the J gene lost 3 bases, with 6 bases spanning the gap. The DNA of the CDR3 is TGTGCCAGCAGCTTGGGGGGCGACTATGGCTACACCTTC. It encodes CASSLGGDYGYTF.

The chain uses TRBV5-1 and TRBJ2-2; 7 bases fit TRBD2. The V gene's germline CDR1 is SGHRS and CDR2 YFSETQ. CDR3 length: 15 amino acids. V shed 1 base, J shed 2 bases, and the junction held 2 bases outside the gene matches. CDR3 nucleotides: TGCGCCAGCAGCTTGCCAGCGGGAAACACCGGGGAGCTGTTTTTT. Encoded protein: CASSLPAGNTGELFF.

This chain links TRBV7-6 with TRBJ2-7; D ambiguous. CDR1 and CDR2 (germline): SGHVS, FNYEAQ. The CDR3 spans 12 residues. With 0 bases removed from V and 6 bases from J, the gap between germline ends came to 6 bases. The CDR3 is CASSLAGFEQYF. CDR3 sequence (DNA): TGTGCCAGCAGCTTAGCGGGGTTCGAGCAGTACTTC.

The genes are TRBV6-5 and TRBJ2-7; TRBD1 matches 12 bases. CDR3 length: 15 residues. Trimming at V came to 0 bases and at J to 5 bases, leaving 2 bases not matched to a gene. Germline V CDR1 and CDR2: MNHEY, SVGAGI. The CDR3 coding sequence is TGTGCCAGCAGTTACTCGGGGACAGGGGGCCACGAGCAGTACTTC. This encodes CASSYSGTGGHEQYF.

The chain has TRBV5-1 and TRBJ1-3, with TRBD1 matching over 7 bases. The V gene end was trimmed by 2 bases and the J gene end by 0 bases; junction bases not matched to a gene: 5. The germline V gene encodes CDR1 SGHRS and CDR2 YFSETQ. CDR3 length: 16 residues. The CDR3 loop is CASSFEGQNSGNTIYF. DNA of the CDR3: TGCGCCAGCAGCTTCGAGGGACAGAACTCTGGAAACACCATATATTTT.

This clone was seen a few times. The V and J genes are TRBV11-2 and TRBJ2-7; no firm D call. Germline lookup yields CDR1 SGHAT and CDR2 FQNNGV. The CDR3 is 14 amino acids. Trimming took off 3 bases at V and 2 bases at J, with 11 bases between the two ends. The CDR3 region is CASSLLNPPYEQYV. The CDR3 region has the DNA TGTGCCAGCAGCTTGCTTAATCCGCCCTACGAGCAGTACGTC.

The rearrangement uses TRBV5-4 and TRBJ1-2, with TRBD1 as a possible D gene (6 bases). Between the trimmed V and J ends, which lost 2 bases and 5 bases, there was a span of 13 bases. CDR3 length: 14 amino acids. The germline V gene has CDR1 SGHNT and CDR2 YYREEE (reference sequence). The CDR3 loop is CASSLPGEGYGYTF. The CDR3 coding sequence is TGTGCCAGCAGCTTACCAGGGGAGGGGTATGGCTACACCTTC.